This T cell receptor (beta chain) was identified during a study of blood T cell repertoires in COVID-19. Study background: COVID-19 samples from acute and convalescent phases originated in the United States, Italy and Spain. Sample material is recorded as cDNA or gDNA derived from T cells, B-cell-depleted T cells, or PBMCs.

How the authors handled the data: Quantification of nucleated cells was approximated via reference gene primer amplification. TCRdb's table, derived via immunoSEQ multiplex PCR, lists solely in-frame clones and lacks some. V and J calls and clone size follow that table, whereas D and trimming were derived from the DNA. This sample has 180,000 or so clones, with roughly 85% found just once. Germline values: CDR1 SGHTA, CDR2 FQGNSA. The CDR3 is made up of 11 amino acids. Trimming took off 8 bases at V and 7 bases at J, with 11 bases between the two ends. The chain is built from TRBV7-2 and TRBJ1-2; D gene uncertain. Sequencing was performed on peripheral blood. The origin of this receptor is a woman older than 75 with acute or convalescent COVID-19. CDR3 sequence reads: CASSSGGGYTF. CDR3 nucleotides: TGTGCCAGCTCGTCAGGTGGTGGCTACACCTTC.